A single sample is the source of the 9 T cell receptor beta chains below, sequenced in a study of T cells in Graves' hyperthyroidism and ophthalmopathy. Amplification targeted TCR beta CDR3 regions from RNA transcripts. First-round RT-PCR targeting the TCR CDR3 was performed with the HTBI primer set. TCRdb called the multiplex PCR reads again in MiXCR, with one record for every CDR3 protein. The table shows a few hundred thousand distinct CDR3 sequences, with 12% to 15% occurring only once. The specimen sequenced was blood. The source of these receptors is a woman aged 35 to 49 with Graves' hyperthyroidism.

This clonotype was seen at least ten times. V and J are TRBV3-1 and TRBJ2-3; weak D call: TRBD2 (6 bases). This CDR3 region has 15 residues. Between the trimmed V and J ends, which lost 5 bases and 3 bases, there was a span of 15 bases. Germline CDR1 LGHDT, CDR2 YNNKEL (reference sequence). CDR3 sequence (DNA): TGTGCCAGCAGCTTCGGAGGGAGGCAAACAGATACGCAGTATTTT. It yields the protein CASSFGGRQTDTQYF.

This clonotype was detected many times. This chain links TRBV11-2 with TRBJ2-5, with unresolved D. V shed 3 bases and J shed 2 bases, with 7 bases lying between them. Germline V gene lookup returns CDR1 SGHAT and CDR2 FQNNGV. This CDR3 is 13 amino acids long. CDR3 sequence: CASSFEEQETQYF. As DNA, the CDR3 is TGTGCCAGCAGCTTCGAAGAGCAAGAGACCCAGTACTTC.

This clonotype was picked up many times. The V call is TRBV7-8, the J call TRBJ2-5; D is possibly TRBD2 (5 bases). V gave up 0 bases and J gave up 0 bases, with 11 bases separating them. Germline CDR1 is SGHVS and CDR2 is FQNEAQ. The CDR3 is 16 residues long. The CDR3 is CASSLAIRDYQETQYF. For the CDR3, the DNA is TGTGCCAGCAGCTTAGCAATCCGGGATTACCAAGAGACCCAGTACTTC.

At least ten counts were recorded for this clonotype. The chain recombines TRBV28 with TRBJ2-2, with 10 bases matching TRBD2. The CDR3 covers 15 residues. CDR1 is MDHEN and CDR2 is SYDVKM in the germline V gene. The J segment lost 1 base and the V segment lost 6 bases, leaving 2 bases of the junction unmatched. Here the CDR3 DNA reads TGTGCCAGCAGGGGACTAGCGAGGAACACCGGGGAGCTGTTTTTT. Encoded protein: CASRGLARNTGELFF.

This clonotype was picked up many times. The V and J genes are TRBV20-1 and TRBJ2-1; 11 positions match TRBD2. V lost 0 bases to trimming and J lost 8 bases; unmatched junction nucleotides: 3. The CDR3 sequence is 14 residues long. Germline CDR1 is DFQATT and CDR2 is SNEGSKA (reference sequence). Here the CDR3 reads CSARDLSGRDEQFF. The CDR3, as DNA: TGCAGTGCTAGAGATCTTAGCGGGAGGGATGAGCAGTTCTTC.

This clonotype was recorded many times. The chain uses TRBV7-3 and TRBJ2-3; D uncertain. Looked up from germline, CDR1 is SGHTA and CDR2 is FQGTGA. V was clipped by 0 bases and J by 0 bases, with 19 bases between them. The CDR3 covers 19 residues. The CDR3 loop is CASSLTALGPFYSTDTQYF. The DNA for the CDR3 is TGTGCCAGCAGCTTAACAGCCTTAGGGCCCTTCTACAGCACAGATACGCAGTATTTT.

This clonotype has ten or more counts. The chain joins TRBV30 to TRBJ2-3; 7 nucleotides match TRBD2. Looked up from germline, CDR1 is GTSNPN and CDR2 is SVGIG (reference sequence). Trimming removed 4 bases from V and 3 bases from J; junction bases left unmatched: 4. The CDR3 contains 13 residues. CDR3 sequence (DNA): TGTGCCTGGACGGGGAGGGGTACAGATACGCAGTATTTT. It is translated as CAWTGRGTDTQYF.

The chain combines TRBV11-2 with TRBJ2-7; TRBD2 matches 11 bases. J lost 0 bases, V lost 5 bases, and 6 bases had no gene match. Germline loops: CDR1 SGHAT, CDR2 FQNNGV. The length of the CDR3 is 16 residues. The CDR3 nucleotides are TGTGCCAGCAGCCCCCAGGGACTAGCGGTCTCCTACGAGCAGTACTTC. This sequence encodes CASSPQGLAVSYEQYF.

This clonotype was observed a few times. A much more abundant neighbour one base away suggests this may be a read error. This chain uses TRBV20-1 with TRBJ2-1; 8 positions agree with TRBD1. Germline V gene sequence: CDR1 DFQATT, CDR2 SNEGSKA (reference sequence). CDR3 length: 15 residues. J was trimmed by 3 bases and V by 0 bases; bases with no gene match: 4. CDR3 amino acids: CSARDRTGSYNEQFF. CDR3 coding DNA: TGCAGTGCTAGAGATAGGACAGGGAGCTACAATGAGCAGTTCTTC.